The 22 T cell receptor beta chains below all came from one sample that was sequenced in a study of shared clonotypes between healthy human individuals. The data were produced by immunoSEQ multiplex PCR, yet TCRdb's version contains in-frame clones alone and is incomplete. The table lists approximately 1,500,000 clones, roughly 96% of them singletons, with approximately 1.1% in the top ten. Sequencing was performed on naive CD4+ T cells sorted from blood. Described subset: CD45RA+ positively selected. These receptors came from a man younger than 45 in good health.

V and J are TRBV18 and TRBJ2-1; 9 bases map to TRBD2. V shed 2 bases and J 7 bases; nucleotides not matched to a gene: 12. This CDR3 region has 17 residues. Germline V gives CDR1 KGHSH, CDR2 LQKENI. In DNA form, the CDR3 reads TGTGCCAGCTCACCATTAGGCGGCGGGAGGGCAGCGAATGAGCAGTTCTTC. Translation: CASSPLGGGRAANEQFF.

Concerning this clone itself: Other nucleotide sequences in the sample specify the same CDR3. The CDR3: CASSPGQNTGELFF. CDR3 DNA sequence: TGTGCCAGCTCCCCTGGACAAAACACCGGGGAGCTGTTTTTT. This chain connects TRBV18 to TRBJ2-2; D perhaps matches TRBD1 (5 bases). The V gene lost 6 bases and the J gene lost 2 bases, with 10 bases spanning the gap. This CDR3 is built from 14 residues. Germline values: CDR1 KGHSH, CDR2 LQKENI.

The chain employs TRBV25-1 and TRBJ1-4, with D hard to call. The CDR3 length is 16 residues. Trimming shortened V by 2 bases and J by 5 bases, and 15 bases separated the two germline ends. Germline CDR1 reads MGHDK; CDR2 reads SYGVNS. The CDR3 bases are TGTGCCAGCAGTGAAGGTGGGAGGGCCACAAATGAAAAACTGTTTTTT. This encodes CASSEGGRATNEKLFF.

J is TRBJ2-1 and V is TRBV7-8; TRBD2 aligns across 8 bases. The CDR3 has 15 residues. After removal of 3 bases from V and 7 bases from J, the junction contained 8 bases not matched to a gene. Germline V gene sequence: CDR1 SGHVS, CDR2 FQNEAQ. The CDR3 sequence is CASSLMAGGSNEQFF. The CDR3 DNA reads TGTGCCAGCAGCTTGATGGCGGGGGGTTCGAATGAGCAGTTCTTC.

This chain connects TRBV9 to TRBJ2-1, with D possibly matching TRBD1 (6 bases). Germline V CDR1 and CDR2: SGDLS, YYNGEE. The V and J ends lost 4 bases and 7 bases respectively, with 21 bases between them. The length of the CDR3 is 16 residues. The CDR3 nucleotides are TGTGCCAGCAGCCCTCATACAGGGTATGGTAGAAATGAGCAGTTCTTC. Protein product: CASSPHTGYGRNEQFF.

The chain uses TRBV7-2 and TRBJ2-1, with 7 nucleotides matching TRBD1. Losses at the gene ends were 0 bases for V and 8 bases for J; bases not matched to a gene: 7. Per the germline V gene, CDR1 is SGHTA and CDR2 is FQGNSA. The CDR3 has 15 amino acids. CDR3 sequence: CASSLASAGGHEQFF. The CDR3 bases are TGTGCCAGCAGCTTAGCCTCGGCAGGGGGACATGAGCAGTTCTTC.

The V and J genes are TRBV11-2 and TRBJ2-7, with a weak D call TRBD1 (6 bases). Germline V gene sequence: CDR1 SGHAT, CDR2 FQNNGV. The length of the CDR3 is 16 residues. Between the trimmed V and J ends, which lost 4 bases and 0 bases, there was a span of 16 bases. The CDR3 sequence: CASSSSGHRSSYEQYF. The DNA for the CDR3 is TGTGCCAGCAGCTCCTCGGGACACCGAAGCTCCTACGAGCAGTACTTC.

CDR3 nucleotides: TGCAGCGGGGCGGGACGGCTGAACACTGAAGCTTTCTTT. It is translated as CSGAGRLNTEAFF. V gene TRBV29-1 combines with J gene TRBJ1-1, with D perhaps TRBD1 (5 bases). The CDR3 is made up of 13 amino acids. V was cut by 7 bases and J by 0 bases, with 12 bases left in between. Germline loops: CDR1 SQVTM, CDR2 ANQGSEA.

J is TRBJ1-5 and V is TRBV29-1, with 9 bases matching TRBD1. V trimming: 6 bases; J trimming: 1 base; junction bases outside the gene matches: 7. Looked up from germline, CDR1 is SQVTM and CDR2 is ANQGSEA. This CDR3 comprises 15 residues. The chain's CDR3 is CSVTGTGTSNQPQHF. CDR3 DNA sequence: TGCAGCGTAACCGGGACAGGGACGAGCAATCAGCCCCAGCATTTT.

The chain links TRBV27 to TRBJ1-1; unclear D gene. V was cut by 6 bases and J by 0 bases, with 14 bases left in between. Germline values: CDR1 MNHEY, CDR2 SMNVEV (reference sequence). This CDR3 region has 15 residues. The CDR3 sequence is CASSPLNKLNTEAFF. The CDR3 bases are TGTGCCAGCAGCCCCTTGAACAAACTGAACACTGAAGCTTTCTTT.

The rearrangement links TRBV19 to TRBJ1-4, with unresolved D. The CDR3 spans 14 residues. Germline V lookup: CDR1 LNHDA, CDR2 SQIVND (reference sequence). V was shortened by 6 bases and J by 5 bases, with 13 bases between the two germline ends. In DNA, the CDR3 is TGTGCCAGTAGGACCCGCGGCGGGAATGAAAAACTGTTTTTT. Amino acid sequence: CASRTRGGNEKLFF.

The chain links TRBV28 to TRBJ2-1, with D tentatively TRBD1 (5 bases). This CDR3 contains 13 residues. The V gene's germline CDR1 is MDHEN and CDR2 SYDVKM. Trimming shortened V by 7 bases and J by 2 bases, and 9 bases separated the two germline ends. CDR3 bases: TGTGCCAGCACCCTGGACACCTACAATGAGCAGTTCTTC. It specifies CASTLDTYNEQFF.

The rearrangement joins TRBV14 to TRBJ2-3; D is perhaps TRBD2 (6 bases). The CDR3 runs to 16 residues. The V end lost 0 bases, the J end lost 5 bases, and 15 bases lay between the germline ends. The V gene's germline CDR1 is SGHDN and CDR2 FVKESK. DNA of the CDR3: TGTGCCAGCAGCCAAGATTATTCGACGGGAGAAGATACGCAGTATTTT. It translates to CASSQDYSTGEDTQYF.

The count of this clone is one. This rearrangement joins TRBV15 to TRBJ1-3, with 9 bases aligning to TRBD1. V lost 2 bases to trimming and J lost 8 bases; unmatched junction nucleotides: 10. This CDR3 region has 16 residues. Germline V CDR1 and CDR2: LNHNV, YYDKDF (reference sequence). CDR3 residues: CATSRTMGQGRDTIYF. CDR3 coding DNA: TGTGCCACCAGCAGAACCATGGGACAGGGAAGGGACACCATATATTTT.

This chain uses TRBV5-4 with TRBJ2-1, with a possible D match to TRBD2 (8 bases). Germline-derived CDR1 and CDR2 are SGHNT and YYREEE (reference sequence). The V gene lost 3 bases and the J gene lost 6 bases, with 19 bases spanning the gap. The CDR3 is 16 residues long. The CDR3, as DNA: TGTGCCAGCAGCTCGGCCGGGACTAGGGGGCCCAATGAGCAGTTCTTC. Its translation: CASSSAGTRGPNEQFF.

The J gene is TRBJ2-3, the V gene TRBV13, with 9 positions matching TRBD2. Germline CDR1 and CDR2: PRHDT and FYEKMQ (reference sequence). The CDR3 spans 16 residues. Trimming removed 5 bases from V and 3 bases from J; junction bases left unmatched: 9. CDR3 DNA sequence: TGTGCCAGCAGCGGTAGCGGGAGTATAAGGACAGATACGCAGTATTTT. Translated, it gives CASSGSGSIRTDTQYF.

The chain's CDR3 is CSVGGQGNIQYF. CDR3 nucleotide sequence: TGCAGCGTCGGCGGGCAGGGAAACATTCAGTACTTC. The V and J genes are TRBV29-1 and TRBJ2-4; either TRBD1 or TRBD2 may supply D (5 bases each). CDR3 size: 12 residues. V was cut by 6 bases and J by 6 bases, with 12 bases left in between. Looked up from germline, CDR1 is SQVTM and CDR2 is ANQGSEA.

This rearrangement joins TRBV5-4 to TRBJ2-6; 12 bases match TRBD1. Trimming took 5 bases from V and 2 from J; bases not matched to a gene: 11. The CDR3 runs to 19 residues. CDR1 is SGHNT, CDR2 YYREEE, per germline (reference sequence). The CDR3 loop reads CASSTPWGQGAPGANVLTF. Here the CDR3 DNA reads TGTGCCAGCAGTACGCCGTGGGGACAGGGGGCGCCTGGGGCCAACGTCCTGACTTTC.

This sequence joins TRBV4-3 and TRBJ2-7; 7 positions agree with TRBD2. V was clipped by 0 bases and J by 2 bases; unmatched bases: 7. CDR3 length: 16 amino acids. Per germline, CDR1 LGHNA and CDR2 YSLEER. In DNA, the CDR3 is TGCGCCAGCAGCCAAGATGGGACGGGAGGTACCTACGAGCAGTACTTC. Translating it yields CASSQDGTGGTYEQYF.

The gene calls are TRBV28 and TRBJ1-4, with TRBD1 identical over 7 bases. The V gene end was trimmed by 6 bases and the J gene end by 8 bases; junction bases not matched to a gene: 6. There are 13 residues in the CDR3. Germline V lookup: CDR1 MDHEN, CDR2 SYDVKM. The CDR3, as DNA: TGTGCCAGCAGCCGACAGGGAGGGGAAAAACTGTTTTTT. Amino acid sequence: CASSRQGGEKLFF.

J is TRBJ1-3 and V is TRBV2, with 8 bases fitting TRBD1. The CDR3 length is 16 residues. Germline V CDR1 and CDR2: SNHLY, FYNNEI. V shed 3 bases, J shed 6 bases, and the junction held 10 bases outside the gene matches. This CDR3 is CASSDTGGMGLNTIYF. CDR3 coding DNA: TGTGCCAGCAGTGACACAGGGGGAATGGGATTAAACACCATATATTTT.

Concerning this clone: Within the sample, other DNA sequences also encode this same CDR3. This sequence joins TRBV10-3 and TRBJ1-5, with no clear D. V was pared by 1 base and J by 1 base, with 2 bases between. The CDR3 has 13 amino acids. Germline-derived CDR1 and CDR2 are ENHRY and SYGVKD. The CDR3 DNA reads as TGTGCCATCAGTGAGTTCAGCAATCAGCCCCAGCATTTT. It codes for CAISEFSNQPQHF.